This passage covers 8 T cell receptor beta chains from one sample sequenced in a study of beta chain features in type 1 diabetes. The entirety of the isolated RNA underwent reverse transcription, so expressed TCRB transcripts were sequenced. TCRdb's table, derived via immunoSEQ multiplex PCR, lists solely in-frame clones and lacks some. Of under 950,000 clones listed, about a sixth were seen once; the top ten hold 0.023%. Sequenced: naive CD4+ T cells from blood. The source of these receptors is a woman aged 18 to 35 in good health.

Only a few counts were recorded for this clone. The chain couples TRBV19 to TRBJ1-5; the D is unclear. Germline V lookup: CDR1 LNHDA, CDR2 SQIVND (reference sequence). V was pared by 5 bases and J by 4 bases, with 6 bases between. The CDR3 sequence is 12 residues long. CDR3 region: CASSEVNQPQHF. CDR3 bases: TGTGCCAGTAGTGAGGTTAATCAGCCCCAGCATTTT.

This sequence joins TRBV7-2 and TRBJ2-5, with no clear D. CDR1 and CDR2 (germline): SGHTA, FQGNSA. The V and J ends lost 0 bases and 1 base respectively, with 12 bases between them. This CDR3 region has 16 residues. CDR3 loop: CASSLALLRTQETQYF. The DNA of the CDR3 is TGTGCCAGCAGCTTAGCGCTTCTGAGGACCCAAGAGACCCAGTACTTC.

This chain joins TRBV9 and TRBJ2-1; 9 positions match TRBD2. The J segment lost 2 bases and the V segment lost 3 bases, leaving 6 bases of the junction unmatched. The CDR3 length is 16 residues. CDR1 is SGDLS, CDR2 YYNGEE, per germline. DNA for the CDR3: TGTGCCAGCAGCGCCCAGATAGCGGGAGCCTACAATGAGCAGTTCTTC. Translating it yields CASSAQIAGAYNEQFF.

This clone was found once. The chain couples TRBV28 to TRBJ1-2, with 8 bases matching TRBD1. Germline V lookup: CDR1 MDHEN, CDR2 SYDVKM. V dropped 6 bases and J dropped 5; count of bases not matched to a gene: 5. The CDR3 has 13 amino acids. The CDR3 here is CASSGQGGYGYTF. The CDR3 nucleotides are TGTGCCAGCAGCGGACAGGGAGGGTATGGCTACACCTTC.

This clone was counted between two and nine times. The rearrangement joins TRBV7-2 to TRBJ2-3; possibly TRBD1 for D (5 bases). V gave up 2 bases and J gave up 6 bases, with 15 bases separating them. Looked up from germline, CDR1 is SGHTA and CDR2 is FQGNSA. The CDR3 is made up of 15 amino acids. In nucleotides, the CDR3 is TGTGCCAGCAGCTTAAGGGGAATGGGCAGCGATACGCAGTATTTT. Its translation is CASSLRGMGSDTQYF. Based on the CDR3 plus reference TRBV7-2 and TRBJ2-3, the full variable domain is GAGVSQSPSNKVTEKGKDVELRCDPISGHTALYWYRQSLGQGLEFLIYFQGNSAPDKSGLPSDRFSAERTGGSVSTLTIQRTQQEDSAVYLCASSLRGMGSDTQYFGPGTRLTVL.

The chain combines TRBV19 with TRBJ2-5; unclear D gene. The CDR3 is 15 amino acids. V lost 6 bases and J lost 2, with 16 bases in between. Germline assignment: CDR1 LNHDA and CDR2 SQIVND (reference sequence). The CDR3 loop is CASSIDTSYQETQYF. The CDR3 region has the DNA TGTGCCAGTAGCATTGACACATCCTATCAAGAGACCCAGTACTTC.

The chain recombines TRBV7-3 with TRBJ2-1; 7 bases are shared with TRBD2. This CDR3 has 15 residues. V shed 0 bases, J shed 8 bases, and the junction held 7 bases outside the gene matches. Germline CDR1 reads SGHTA; CDR2 reads FQGTGA. The CDR3 DNA reads TGTGCCAGCAGCTTAACAGCGGGACGAATCGATGAGCAGTTCTTC. Encoded protein: CASSLTAGRIDEQFF.

This clone was observed a few times. This chain joins TRBV2 and TRBJ2-7, with D perhaps TRBD1 (6 bases). The CDR3 has 15 residues. Between the trimmed V and J ends, which lost 7 bases and 2 bases, there was a span of 18 bases. Looked up from germline, CDR1 is SNHLY and CDR2 is FYNNEI. CDR3 loop: CASTPGPGQAYEQYF. CDR3 DNA sequence: TGTGCCAGCACTCCGGGCCCGGGACAAGCCTACGAGCAGTACTTC.